This is a list of T cell receptor beta chains from one sample in a study of radiotherapy plus CTLA-4 blockade in lung cancer. Measured with immunoSEQ multiplex PCR; TCRdb has only the in-frame clones, and not every one. The sample holds 55,000 to 65,000 clones; 60% to 80% are singletons and the top ten take 2.9%. The input for sequencing was peripheral blood, taken from a patient treated with radiotherapy plus ipilimumab. The receptor set was obtained from a human donor with non-small cell lung cancer who had a complete response to radiotherapy plus ipilimumab. Both conserved end residues are trimmed from each CDR3. The order of the fields is J gene, CDR3 length, V gene, clone size, CDR3 protein. Clone size is given for some rows only: seen once, a few or many times, or a class if the clone is expanded.

>TRBJ2-7|14|TRBV11-2|.
ASSLGGGWQSYEQY
>TRBJ1-3|13|TRBV5-1|.
ASSLDRGSGNTIY
>TRBJ1-1|10|TRBV2|.
ASSENRVEAF
>TRBJ1-6|15|TRBV2|.
ASSEARPGNWNSPLH
>TRBJ2-5|13|TRBV9|few
ASSASGGPKETQY
>TRBJ1-1|12|TRBV7-2|.
ASSLTGLNTEAF
>TRBJ2-7|13|TRBV28|.
ASSTPGQRPYEQY
>TRBJ2-7|15|TRBV18|.
ASSPFGGSGTGNEQY
>TRBJ2-3|13|TRBV10-1|.
ASSEGAIGTDTQY
>TRBJ2-5|13|TRBV5-4|.
ASSTGTAIQETQY
>TRBJ1-1|15|TRBV14|few
ASSQELSPGYPGEAF
>TRBJ1-1|13|TRBV5-1|.
ASSLAGNLNTEAF
>TRBJ2-7|13|TRBV7-9|.
ASVWDSDSSYEQY
>TRBJ1-1|12|TRBV2|once
ASLPRGVGTEAF
>TRBJ2-7|13|TRBV27|.
ASSRSGQGSYEQY
>TRBJ2-5|12|TRBV7-8|.
ASRKMRGEETQY
>TRBJ1-2|13|TRBV7-8|.
ASSLLKGQNYGYT
>TRBJ2-7|11|TRBV15|once
ATSRTGTGDRY
>TRBJ2-2|10|TRBV12-5|.
ASTGGFGELF
>TRBJ1-5|13|TRBV6-5|.
ASSLDRVGHQPQH
>TRBJ2-6|14|TRBV5-1|.
ASGTVTFSGANVLT
>TRBJ2-1|12|TRBV7-2|.
ASSLIEGKSEQF
>TRBJ1-2|12|TRBV7-8|.
ASSLAKEIYGYT
>TRBJ1-5|12|TRBV19|.
ASKMGQSSQPQH
>TRBJ1-2|15|TRBV5-1|.
ASSSGTAAQANYGYT
>TRBJ1-1|13|TRBV2|.
ASSKTGAVHTEAF
>TRBJ2-3|17|TRBV28|.
ASSFTRGTSGSRRDTQY
>TRBJ1-1|11|TRBV6-1|.
ASRVWTASEAF
>TRBJ2-7|13|TRBV18|.
ASSLGTPPSYEQY
>.|13|TRBV28|.
ASSETGTASYEQY
>TRBJ2-3|16|TRBV4-2|once
ASSQRQPGLAGADTQY
>TRBJ2-1|15|TRBV27|.
ASKRAGGPESYNEQF
>TRBJ1-5|15|TRBV18|.
ASSPYRTGDGDQPQH
>TRBJ2-3|13|TRBV5-1|few
ASSFASGNTDTQY
>TRBJ1-1|13|TRBV10-1|.
ASSPEEQGRTEAF
>TRBJ1-3|13|TRBV18|.
ASSPRTDSGNTIY
>TRBJ1-5|13|TRBV5-8|.
ASSLSGWYNQPQH
>TRBJ2-3|13|TRBV4-3|.
ASSQDRVPSDTQY
>TRBJ1-1|9|TRBV30|.
AWSVRLEAF
>TRBJ2-1|12|TRBV19|once
ASSSGGPYNEQF
>TRBJ1-3|11|TRBV6-5|.
ASRTGVGNTIY